This is a list of T cell receptor beta chains from one sample in a study of T cell changes during pregnancy in multiple sclerosis. Produced via immunoSEQ multiplex PCR; TCRdb's table is partial and in-frame only. This table has 20,000 to 25,000 clones, more than 75% appearing once. The sequenced sample was CD8+ T cells from peripheral blood mononuclear cells, obtained after pregnancy. Receptors were obtained from a female donor with multiple sclerosis, enrolled in a pregnancy study. Both conserved end residues are part of each CDR3. Fields, in order: clone size, D gene, V gene, J gene, CDR3 protein, CDR3 DNA. A D gene is named only where the DNA matches it firmly. Clone size is given for some rows only: seen once, a few or many times, or a class if the clone is expanded.

>-|-|TRBV27|TRBJ2-2
CASSLRNTGELFF
TGTGCCAGCAGCCTGAGAAACACCGGGGAGCTGTTTTTT
>many|TRBD2|TRBV7-2|TRBJ2-7
CASSLGLAGGAYEQYF
TGTGCCAGCAGCTTGGGACTAGCGGGAGGGGCCTACGAGCAGTACTTC
>-|TRBD2|TRBV4-3|TRBJ2-1
CASSRTGTSRNEQFF
TGCGCCAGCAGCCGCACCGGGACTAGCCGCAATGAGCAGTTCTTC
>-|-|TRBV7-7|TRBJ2-7
CASSPMGAASYEQYF
TGTGCTAGCAGCCCCATGGGAGCGGCCTCCTACGAGCAGTACTTC
>-|TRBD1|TRBV2|TRBJ2-7
CTQTGQRSYEQYF
TGTACCCAGACGGGACAGAGATCCTACGAGCAGTACTTC
>-|-|TRBV28|TRBJ1-4
CASSFAGANEKLFF
TGTGCCAGCAGTTTTGCAGGGGCTAATGAAAAACTGTTTTTT
>-|-|TRBV27|TRBJ1-5
CASGPTGNQPQHF
TGTGCCAGCGGCCCGACTGGTAATCAGCCCCAGCATTTT
>-|-|TRBV13|TRBJ2-5
CASSLLAHQETQYF
TGTGCCAGCAGCTTATTAGCACACCAAGAGACCCAGTACTTC
>-|-|TRBV5-1|TRBJ1-2
CASSLSGSYGYTF
TGCGCCAGCAGCTTATCGGGGTCCTATGGCTACACCTTC
>-|TRBD1|TRBV27|TRBJ1-1
CASSLYRDSKEAFF
TGTGCCAGCAGTTTATACCGGGACAGCAAAGAAGCTTTCTTT
>-|TRBD1|TRBV5-6|TRBJ1-2
CASGQGNYGYTF
TGTGCCAGCGGACAGGGGAACTATGGCTACACCTTC
>-|-|TRBV5-1|TRBJ2-1
CASSPNTGEQFF
TGCGCCAGCAGCCCTAACACGGGGGAGCAGTTCTTC
>-|TRBD2|TRBV6-4|TRBJ2-1
CASSALAGGPYNEQFF
TGTGCCAGCAGTGCACTAGCGGGAGGTCCCTACAATGAGCAGTTCTTC
>few|-|TRBV6-1|TRBJ2-2
CASSESLATGAGELFF
TGTGCCAGCAGTGAATCACTAGCGACAGGTGCCGGGGAGCTGTTTTTT
>-|-|TRBV2|TRBJ2-3
CASKQNTDTQYF
TGTGCCAGCAAACAGAACACAGATACGCAGTATTTT
>once|-|TRBV11-1|TRBJ2-7
CASSPAGTPAVEQYF
TGTGCCAGCAGCCCTGCCGGGACTCCCGCCGTCGAGCAGTACTTC
>-|TRBD1|TRBV5-6|TRBJ2-7
CASSSDRGLPYEQYF
TGTGCCAGCAGCTCCGACAGGGGCCTCCCCTACGAGCAGTACTTC
>-|TRBD1|TRBV6-6|TRBJ2-7
CASSWTGGVRVYEQYF
TGTGCCAGCAGTTGGACAGGGGGCGTAAGGGTCTACGAGCAGTACTTC
>-|-|TRBV6-1|TRBJ2-2
CASSLQGDTGELFF
TGTGCCAGCAGCCTACAGGGTGACACCGGGGAGCTGTTTTTT
>few|-|TRBV7-2|TRBJ2-3
CASSLTASDIDTQYF
TGTGCCAGCAGCTTAACGGCTAGCGATATAGATACGCAGTATTTT
>-|-|TRBV4-1|TRBJ2-2
CASSQDPDTHGELFF
TGCGCCAGCAGCCAAGACCCCGACACCCACGGGGAGCTGTTTTTT
>-|-|TRBV4-1|TRBJ2-7
CASSPLSPVTNTEQYF
TGCGCCAGCAGCCCTCTTTCCCCGGTAACGAATACCGAGCAGTACTTC
>-|TRBD1|TRBV7-8|TRBJ1-1
CASSTTGENTEAFF
TGTGCCAGCAGCACGACAGGGGAGAACACTGAAGCTTTCTTT
>-|TRBD1|TRBV11-2|TRBJ1-4
CASSLTGGNEKLFF
TGTGCCAGCAGCTTAACAGGGGGTAATGAAAAACTGTTTTTT
>-|TRBD2|TRBV25-1|TRBJ2-1
CASLLAGEEFF
TGTGCCAGCCTACTAGCGGGAGAGGAGTTCTTC
>-|TRBD2|TRBV7-2|TRBJ2-7
CASSPRTSGSPNEQYF
TGTGCCAGCAGCCCGAGGACTAGCGGGAGTCCCAACGAGCAGTACTTC
>-|-|TRBV5-4|TRBJ1-2
CASSYGTNYGYTF
TGTGCCAGCAGCTACGGGACAAACTATGGCTACACCTTC
>-|TRBD2|TRBV5-1|TRBJ2-1
CASSQTGLAGASSYNEQFF
TGCGCCAGCAGCCAAACCGGACTAGCGGGAGCATCATCCTACAATGAGCAGTTCTTC
>medium-sized|-|TRBV6-4|TRBJ2-3
CASSDMGATDTQYF
TGTGCCAGCAGTGACATGGGGGCAACAGATACGCAGTATTTT
>-|TRBD1|TRBV4-1|TRBJ1-2
CASSQEQGRPDYGYTF
TGCGCCAGCAGCCAAGAACAGGGGCGCCCCGACTATGGCTACACCTTC
>-|-|TRBV4-2|TRBJ1-4
CASSQELGGSPTNEKLFF
TGTGCCAGCAGCCAAGAATTAGGAGGATCCCCAACTAATGAAAAACTGTTTTTT
>-|-|TRBV7-2|TRBJ2-7
CASSRGARVAYEQYF
TGTGCCAGCAGCCGCGGTGCCAGGGTGGCCTACGAGCAGTACTTC
>-|-|TRBV19|TRBJ1-2
CASSIDGLPSNYGYTF
TGTGCCAGTAGTATAGATGGGCTGCCATCGAACTATGGCTACACCTTC
>-|-|TRBV5-6|TRBJ2-7
CASSLYSNAYEQYF
TGTGCCAGCAGCTTGTATAGCAACGCCTACGAGCAGTACTTC
>-|TRBD2|TRBV12-5|TRBJ2-1
CASGFAGGYEQFF
TGTGCTAGTGGTTTTGCGGGAGGCTATGAGCAGTTCTTC
>-|-|TRBV7-9|TRBJ1-3
CASSLTGTSEDTIYF
TGTGCCAGCAGCCTCACCGGGACATCAGAAGACACCATATATTTT
>-|-|TRBV7-9|TRBJ1-2
CASSLTSQLDGYTF
TGTGCCAGCAGCTTAACCTCCCAACTAGATGGCTACACCTTC
>-|-|TRBV19|TRBJ1-1
CASSIGDTLNTEAFF
TGTGCCAGTAGTATAGGGGACACATTGAACACTGAAGCTTTCTTT
>-|TRBD1|TRBV6-1|TRBJ2-4
CASSEGTGLKNIQYF
TGTGCCAGCAGTGAAGGGACAGGGCTCAAAAACATTCAGTACTTC
>-|TRBD2|TRBV11-2|TRBJ2-5
CASSFRLAGETQYF
TGTGCCAGCAGCTTTAGACTAGCTGGGGAGACCCAGTACTTC
>-|-|TRBV19|TRBJ1-2
CASSPQELSAGYGYTF
TGTGCCAGTAGTCCCCAGGAGCTTAGTGCGGGCTATGGCTACACCTTC
>-|-|TRBV4-3|TRBJ2-2
CASSQVGAANTGELFF
TGCGCCAGCAGCCAAGTAGGAGCGGCGAACACCGGGGAGCTGTTTTTT
>-|TRBD2|TRBV27|TRBJ2-3
CASRWAGGITDTQYF
TGTGCCAGCAGATGGGCGGGAGGCATCACAGATACGCAGTATTTT
>-|-|TRBV27|TRBJ2-1
CASSFGPFSYNEQFF
TGTGCCAGCAGTTTTGGGCCTTTCTCCTACAATGAGCAGTTCTTC
>once|-|TRBV6-6|TRBJ2-1
CASSYSSLHSYNEQFF
TGTGCCAGCAGTTACTCGTCTTTACACTCCTACAATGAGCAGTTCTTC
>-|TRBD2|TRBV28|TRBJ2-3
CASSIRLALLTDTQYF
TGTGCCAGCAGCATACGACTAGCGCTCCTCACAGATACGCAGTATTTT
>-|TRBD2|TRBV7-2|TRBJ2-7
CASSLVARESPYEQYF
TGTGCCAGCAGCTTAGTAGCGCGGGAGAGCCCCTACGAGCAGTACTTC
>-|-|TRBV6-4|TRBJ2-7
CASSEAAGNFYEQYF
TGTGCCAGCAGTGAAGCAGCAGGGAATTTCTACGAGCAGTACTTC
>-|-|TRBV5-1|TRBJ1-2
CASSSPIGSGYGYTF
TGCGCCAGCAGCTCTCCGATCGGGTCTGGATATGGCTACACCTTC
>-|TRBD2|TRBV5-6|TRBJ2-7
CASSLAGSGRGYEQYF
TGTGCCAGCAGCTTAGCGGGTAGCGGGAGAGGGTACGAGCAGTACTTC
>-|-|TRBV21-1|TRBJ2-1
CASTEKREGKGNNEQFF
TGTGCCAGCACCGAAAAGCGGGAGGGAAAAGGAAACAATGAGCAGTTCTTC
>-|TRBD2|TRBV27|TRBJ2-7
CASSFMPAGDIYEQYF
TGTGCCAGCAGTTTTATGCCAGCGGGAGACATCTACGAGCAGTACTTC
>-|TRBD1|TRBV5-4|TRBJ2-7
CASSWGQGVYEQYF
TGTGCCAGCAGCTGGGGACAGGGAGTCTACGAGCAGTACTTC
>-|-|TRBV4-1|TRBJ2-2
CASSLRTSRAGELFF
TGCGCCAGCAGCCTTCGGACAAGTCGAGCCGGGGAGCTGTTTTTT
>-|-|TRBV5-1|TRBJ2-1
CASSLNAALPKSEQFF
TGCGCCAGCAGCCTGAATGCGGCCCTGCCGAAATCCGAGCAGTTCTTC